The 18 T cell receptor beta chains below all came from one sample that was sequenced in a study of radiotherapy plus CTLA-4 blockade in lung cancer. The method was immunoSEQ multiplex PCR; TCRdb's version includes in-frame clones alone and lacks a portion of them. The sample lists more than 95,000 clones, about 77% occurring once. The sample in question was peripheral blood, obtained from a patient treated with radiotherapy plus ipilimumab. These receptors were obtained from a human donor with non-small cell lung cancer who had a partial response to radiotherapy plus ipilimumab.

This rearrangement joins TRBV19 to TRBJ2-1; 7 bases agree with TRBD2. The CDR3 sequence is 15 residues long. J lost 8 bases, V lost 2 bases, and 9 bases had no gene match. Germline V gives CDR1 LNHDA, CDR2 SQIVND (reference sequence). CDR3 sequence: CASSIQTGGPDEQFF. The CDR3 DNA reads as TGTGCCAGTAGTATACAGACGGGAGGTCCGGATGAGCAGTTCTTC.

The rearrangement joins TRBV18 to TRBJ2-3; 10 bases line up with TRBD2. The CDR3 is made up of 16 amino acids. Germline V gene lookup returns CDR1 KGHSH and CDR2 LQKENI. The V segment lost 8 bases and the J segment 5 bases; nucleotides outside the gene matches: 13. The CDR3 coding sequence is TGTGCCAGCCCTTTACCCGCTAGCGGGAGTCAAGATACGCAGTATTTT. Its translation: CASPLPASGSQDTQYF.

The chain uses TRBV5-6 and TRBJ1-5; D not resolved. CDR1 is SGHDT, CDR2 YYEEEE, per germline. Trimming left V 1 base short and J 6 bases short, with 11 bases between. CDR3 length: 14 amino acids. CDR3 nucleotide sequence: TGTGCCAGCAGCTTGATCGGGGAACGTCAGCCCCAGCATTTT. Protein sequence: CASSLIGERQPQHF.

The genes are TRBV28 and TRBJ1-5; D unresolved. This CDR3 comprises 17 residues. Between the trimmed V and J ends, which lost 2 bases and 1 base, there was a span of 15 bases. The germline CDR1 and CDR2 sequences are MDHEN and SYDVKM. Here the CDR3 DNA reads TGTGCCAGCAGTTTAATCCTCGGGATTCTCAGCAATCAGCCCCAGCATTTT. This gives the protein CASSLILGILSNQPQHF.

This clone was seen ten or more times. This chain uses TRBV5-5 with TRBJ1-3; D is perhaps TRBD1 (6 bases). The CDR3 is 16 residues long. Between the trimmed V and J ends, which lost 6 bases and 1 base, there was a span of 17 bases. Germline V gene data show CDR1 as SGHKS and CDR2 as YYEKEE (reference sequence). CDR3 protein: CASTATLQGSGNTIYF. In nucleotides, the CDR3 is TGTGCCAGCACCGCCACCTTACAGGGATCTGGAAACACCATATATTTT.

The chain uses TRBV27 and TRBJ2-4, with 9 nucleotides matching TRBD2. The CDR3 spans 14 residues. Germline V gene sequence: CDR1 MNHEY, CDR2 SMNVEV (reference sequence). V was pared by 8 bases and J by 6 bases, with 8 bases of the junction left unmatched. This chain's CDR3 is CASAPGTSRNIQYF. DNA of the CDR3: TGTGCCAGCGCTCCTGGGACTAGCAGAAACATTCAGTACTTC.

Comments on this clone: This same CDR3 is encoded by further DNA sequences in the sample. The V call is TRBV18, the J call TRBJ2-5; TRBD1 might be the D (5 bases). Trimming removed 2 bases at V and 1 base at J, with 5 bases between. Germline V lookup: CDR1 KGHSH, CDR2 LQKENI. CDR3 length equals 13 residues. The DNA of the CDR3 is TGTGCCAGCTCACCAGACAGCCAAGAGACCCAGTACTTC. Translation gives CASSPDSQETQYF.

The gene calls are TRBV13 and TRBJ1-1; D unclear. Germline CDR1 and CDR2: PRHDT and FYEKMQ (reference sequence). This CDR3 is built from 14 residues. The germline V and J ends were trimmed by 7 bases and 0 bases, with 12 bases remaining between them. CDR3 amino acids: CASTVWAMNTEAFF. The CDR3 region has the DNA TGTGCCAGCACGGTCTGGGCTATGAACACTGAAGCTTTCTTT.

V and J are TRBV5-4 and TRBJ2-3; 12 bases map to TRBD2. Germline V gives CDR1 SGHNT, CDR2 YYREEE (reference sequence). This CDR3 region has 16 residues. V lost 4 bases, J lost 0 bases, and 3 bases stayed unmatched. DNA of the CDR3: TGTGCCAGCAGCCCCGGGACTAGCGGGAGCACAGATACGCAGTATTTT. It codes for CASSPGTSGSTDTQYF.

As for this clone: The same CDR3 is also encoded by other DNA sequences in this sample. This rearrangement joins TRBV19 to TRBJ1-1; no definite D call. The CDR3 runs 15 residues. Germline CDR1 and CDR2: LNHDA and SQIVND (reference sequence). Trimming shortened V by 4 bases and J by 0 bases, and 12 bases separated the two germline ends. CDR3 in amino acids: CASSRTDTMNTEAFF. CDR3 nucleotide sequence: TGTGCCAGTAGTAGAACCGACACCATGAACACTGAAGCTTTCTTT.

The rearrangement links TRBV30 to TRBJ2-2, with D possibly TRBD1 on 6 matching bases. The CDR3 contains 16 residues. Germline V lookup: CDR1 GTSNPN, CDR2 SVGIG (reference sequence). The germline V and J ends were trimmed by 1 base and 0 bases, with 12 bases remaining between them. CDR3 loop: CAWSGVAGANTGELFF. CDR3 bases: TGTGCCTGGAGTGGTGTGGCAGGGGCGAACACCGGGGAGCTGTTTTTT.

This chain uses TRBV7-2 with TRBJ1-5; D uncertain. Germline V gene data show CDR1 as SGHTA and CDR2 as FQGNSA. The CDR3 consists of 13 residues. V was clipped by 1 base and J by 9 bases, with 10 bases between them. In DNA, the CDR3 is TGTGCCAGCAGCTTAGGGCAGTATGGGCCCCAGCATTTT. Its translation is CASSLGQYGPQHF.

The V and J genes are TRBV28 and TRBJ1-2; possibly TRBD1 for D (6 bases). There are 18 residues in the CDR3. With 1 base removed from V and 3 bases from J, the gap between germline ends came to 21 bases. In germline, CDR1 is MDHEN, CDR2 SYDVKM. CDR3: CASSLYTSRGRGDYGYTF. The CDR3, as DNA: TGTGCCAGCAGTTTATATACCTCCCGAGGCAGGGGAGACTATGGCTACACCTTC.

This chain joins TRBV7-9 and TRBJ2-1; D might be TRBD2 (5 bases). Germline V CDR1 and CDR2: SEHNR, FQNEAQ (reference sequence). Trimming stripped 1 base from V and 5 bases from J, with 12 bases between. CDR3 size: 15 residues. CDR3 in amino acids: CASSLGGYGDNEQFF. The CDR3 DNA follows: TGTGCCAGCAGCTTAGGTGGTTACGGGGACAATGAGCAGTTCTTC.

This clone was picked up a small number of times. The chain links TRBV19 to TRBJ1-2; TRBD1 aligns across 7 bases. The CDR3 length is 15 residues. CDR1 and CDR2 from the germline V gene are LNHDA and SQIVND (reference sequence). V gave up 2 bases and J gave up 5 bases; unmatched junction bases: 8. This CDR3 is CASSITSGQIYGYTF. The CDR3 DNA sequence: TGTGCCAGTAGTATAACCTCGGGACAGATTTATGGCTACACCTTC.

With respect to this clone: The same CDR3 can be traced to other DNA sequences in this sample. The V gene is TRBV20-1, the J gene TRBJ2-1; D not certain. The V gene lost 6 bases and the J gene lost 2 bases, with 5 bases spanning the gap. The CDR3 contains 11 residues. CDR1 and CDR2 (germline): DFQATT, SNEGSKA (reference sequence). The CDR3, as DNA: TGCAGTGCGCGGACCTACAATGAGCAGTTCTTC. This translates into CSARTYNEQFF.

The chain combines TRBV14 with TRBJ2-1; no firm D call. This CDR3 has 17 residues. In germline, CDR1 is SGHDN, CDR2 FVKESK. The germline V and J ends were trimmed by 4 bases and 8 bases, with 24 bases remaining between them. DNA of the CDR3: TGTGCCAGCAGCCCTCTTCAGACATTTTTTAATTTCGATGAGCAGTTCTTC. The encoded protein is CASSPLQTFFNFDEQFF. Full variable domain (remainder filled in from reference TRBV14 and TRBJ2-1): EAGVTQFPSHSVIEKGQTVTLRCDPISGHDNLYWYRRVMGKEIKFLLHFVKESKQDESGMPNNRFLAERTGGTYSTLKVQPAELEDSGVYFCASSPLQTFFNFDEQFFGPGTRLTVL.

In regard to this clone: Germline is not matched at one junction end, which may reflect a read error. This chain uses TRBV4-3 with TRBJ1-1; TRBD1 matches at 7 bases. The CDR3 sequence is 14 residues long. CDR1 is LGHNA, CDR2 YSLEER, per germline. The CDR3 DNA follows: TGCGCCAGCAACCAAGACAGGGTTATGTCTGAAGCTTTCTTT. Its translation: CASNQDRVMSEAFF.